One and the same sample provided the 21 T cell receptor beta chains below, sequenced in a study of blood T cells in healthy people across ages. Primed by a sample-barcoded 5' primer and a J-beta primer mix, a second PCR proceeded for roughly 7 to 12 cycles. TCRdb re-called the 5' RACE reads with MiXCR, one entry per CDR3 protein. The repertoire holds 700,000 to 1,000,000 distinct CDR3 sequences, with under 45% as singletons. The sample consisted of blood. Receptor source: a man in his 60s in good health.

The chain joins TRBV4-1 to TRBJ2-7; D might be TRBD2 (6 bases). The CDR3 loop spans 15 amino acids. V shed 3 bases and J shed 7 bases, with 19 bases lying between them. Germline values: CDR1 MGHRA, CDR2 YSYEKL. The CDR3: CASSQPGTRWNEQYF. The CDR3 bases are TGCGCCAGCAGCCAGCCCGGGACTCGGTGGAATGAGCAGTACTTC.

This clonotype was recorded a few times. The V call is TRBV29-1, the J call TRBJ2-5; 9 bases align to TRBD1. This CDR3 is built from 16 residues. CDR1 and CDR2 (germline): SQVTM, ANQGSEA. The J segment lost 11 bases and the V segment lost 7 bases, leaving 23 bases of the junction unmatched. CDR3 DNA: TGCAGCGCCCTACTCTACAATACAGGGGGCGTCGAGGAGCAGTACTTC. As protein: CSALLYNTGGVEEQYF. Full variable domain (missing parts from reference TRBV29-1 and TRBJ2-5): SAVISQKPSRDICQRGTSLTIQCQVDSQVTMMFWYRQQPGQSLTLIATANQGSEATYESGFVIDKFPISRPNLTFSTLTVSNMSPEDSSIYLCSALLYNTGGVEEQYFGPGTRLLVL.

This chain joins TRBV5-1 and TRBJ2-2, with D perhaps TRBD2 (6 bases). V was clipped by 0 bases and J by 5 bases, with 11 bases between them. The CDR3 consists of 15 residues. From germline, CDR1 is SGHRS and CDR2 YFSETQ. CDR3 amino acids: CASSLEGTGTGELFF. The CDR3 region has the DNA TGCGCCAGCAGCTTGGAAGGGACTGGGACCGGGGAGCTGTTTTTT. Full variable domain (outside the CDR3, taken from reference TRBV5-1 and TRBJ2-2): KAGVTQTPRYLIKTRGQQVTLSCSPISGHRSVSWYQQTPGQGLQFLFEYFSETQRNKGNFPGRFSGRQFSNSRSEMNVSTLELGDSALYLCASSLEGTGTGELFFGEGSRLTVL.

V and J are TRBV20-1 and TRBJ2-5; D is perhaps TRBD1 or TRBD2 (6 bases each). Trimming removed 7 bases from V and 11 bases from J, with 23 bases in between. This CDR3 is 13 amino acids long. Germline loops: CDR1 DFQATT, CDR2 SNEGSKA (reference sequence). This chain's CDR3 is CSVDQTGTGEQYF. CDR3 DNA: TGCAGTGTCGATCAAACAGGGACGGGGGAGCAGTACTTC.

The V call is TRBV5-6, the J call TRBJ2-7; 8 positions agree with TRBD2. The germline gives CDR1 SGHDT, CDR2 YYEEEE. The CDR3 totals 15 residues. Losses at the gene ends were 3 bases for V and 3 bases for J; bases not matched to a gene: 8. The CDR3 sequence is CASSWREERIYEQYF. The CDR3, as DNA: TGTGCCAGCAGCTGGCGGGAGGAGAGAATCTACGAGCAGTACTTC.

In this sample, this clonotype turned up a few times. The chain links TRBV20-1 to TRBJ2-3; perhaps TRBD2 as D (5 bases). The CDR3 consists of 14 residues. V was clipped by 7 bases and J by 0 bases, with 14 bases between them. The V gene's germline CDR1 is DFQATT and CDR2 SNEGSKA (reference sequence). CDR3 region: CSVSGILSTDTQYF. CDR3 bases: TGCAGTGTGTCGGGAATCCTTAGCACAGATACGCAGTATTTT.

The V gene is TRBV9, the J gene TRBJ2-7, with D perhaps matching TRBD2 (6 bases). Germline CDR1 is SGDLS and CDR2 is YYNGEE. This CDR3 contains 15 residues. V dropped 0 bases and J dropped 7 bases, with 17 bases sitting between them. Here the CDR3 reads CASSVGLGEGNEQYF. The DNA for the CDR3 is TGTGCCAGCAGCGTAGGACTAGGGGAAGGCAATGAGCAGTACTTC.

This clonotype was seen more than once but under ten times. The rearrangement uses TRBV4-3 and TRBJ1-6; D not resolved. The V end was cut by 0 bases, the J end by 7 bases, with 10 bases between. The CDR3 covers 15 residues. Germline assignment: CDR1 LGHNA and CDR2 YSLEER. The CDR3 coding sequence is TGCGCCAGCAGCCAAGATCGTTCCATAAATTCACCCCTCCACTTT. Translating gives CASSQDRSINSPLHF.

This clonotype showed up just a few times. The gene calls are TRBV6-2 or TRBV6-3 and TRBJ2-1, with D tentatively TRBD2 (6 bases). Germline V gene sequence: CDR1 MNHEY, CDR2 SVGEGT. The CDR3 is 15 residues long. The V end was cut by 6 bases, the J end by 3 bases, with 15 bases between. The CDR3 DNA is TGTGCCAGCAGGCCACAAACGGGGGACTACAATGAGCAGTTCTTC. Encoded protein: CASRPQTGDYNEQFF.

This chain connects TRBV5-1 to TRBJ1-2; TRBD1 aligns across 11 bases. Per germline, CDR1 SGHRS and CDR2 YFSETQ. The CDR3 has 15 amino acids. J lost 3 bases, V lost 3 bases, and 4 bases had no gene match. CDR3: CASSSGQGAYYGYTF. CDR3 coding DNA: TGCGCCAGCAGCTCAGGACAGGGGGCGTACTATGGCTACACCTTC.

The chain couples TRBV12-3 or TRBV12-4 to TRBJ1-1; possible D gene TRBD1, 5 bases. This CDR3 is 13 amino acids long. Trimming took off 5 bases at V and 1 base at J, with 8 bases between the two ends. CDR3 sequence: CASSNTGNTEAFF. In DNA, the CDR3 is TGTGCCAGCAGTAATACAGGGAACACTGAAGCTTTCTTT.

This CDR3 reads CSARNEFSNQPQHF. For the CDR3, the DNA is TGCAGTGCTAGGAACGAATTTAGCAATCAGCCCCAGCATTTT. The V call is TRBV20-1, the J call TRBJ1-5; D gene ambiguous. V shed 3 bases and J shed 0 bases, with 9 bases lying between them. The CDR3 runs 14 residues. Germline loops: CDR1 DFQATT, CDR2 SNEGSKA (reference sequence).

This clonotype has just a few counts. This chain uses TRBV5-1 with TRBJ1-2; D is uncertain. This CDR3 contains 16 residues. Trimming pared 4 bases from V and 1 base from J, leaving 17 bases between. Germline V gives CDR1 SGHRS, CDR2 YFSETQ. The CDR3 DNA reads TGCGCCAGCAGCCCGGGCGTCCAGAGCATTAACTATGGCTACACCTTC. Amino acids: CASSPGVQSINYGYTF.

The chain recombines TRBV7-2 with TRBJ2-7; 7 bases are shared with TRBD1. This CDR3 comprises 13 residues. The germline gives CDR1 SGHTA, CDR2 FQGNSA. Unmatched junction bases numbered 4, after V lost 4 bases and J lost 4 bases. The chain's CDR3 is CASSSQTGYEQYF. The CDR3 DNA reads TGTGCCAGCAGCTCCCAGACAGGGTACGAGCAGTACTTC. Supplemented by reference TRBV7-2 and TRBJ2-7, the full variable domain reads GAGVSQSPSNKVTEKGKDVELRCDPISGHTALYWYRQSLGQGLEFLIYFQGNSAPDKSGLPSDRFSAERTGGSVSTLTIQRTQQEDSAVYLCASSSQTGYEQYFGPGTRLTVT.

This chain joins TRBV6-5 and TRBJ1-6; D is unclear. The V end was cut by 2 bases, the J end by 8 bases, with 16 bases between. Germline CDR1 reads MNHEY; CDR2 reads SVGAGI. There are 16 residues in the CDR3. This chain's CDR3 is CASSYLSISRDSPLHF. The DNA of the CDR3 is TGTGCCAGCAGTTACCTCTCGATCTCCCGTGATTCACCCCTCCACTTT.

This chain connects TRBV7-9 to TRBJ2-7, with D uncertain. Germline values: CDR1 SEHNR, CDR2 FQNEAQ (reference sequence). V lost 4 bases and J 7 bases, leaving 14 bases between the germline ends. The CDR3 totals 13 residues. CDR3 nucleotides: TGTGCCAGCAGCTCCCTACTCGACAATGAGCAGTACTTC. Translation: CASSSLLDNEQYF.

The sample holds a few counts of this clonotype. The chain links TRBV12-3 or TRBV12-4 to TRBJ2-3; D remains ambiguous. V was cut by 4 bases and J by 0 bases, with 11 bases left in between. The CDR3 loop spans 15 amino acids. The CDR3 coding sequence is TGTGCCAGCAGTTCTACACCTGCTAGCACAGATACGCAGTATTTT. It specifies CASSSTPASTDTQYF.

This rearrangement joins TRBV28 to TRBJ2-4, with 11 positions matching TRBD1. The V and J ends lost 5 bases and 0 bases, in that order; junction bases with no gene match: 0. Germline V lookup: CDR1 MDHEN, CDR2 SYDVKM. CDR3 size: 15 residues. The CDR3 here is CASSGQGAAKNIQYF. The CDR3 DNA follows: TGTGCCAGCAGTGGACAGGGGGCAGCCAAAAACATTCAGTACTTC.

This clonotype was seen at least ten times. V usage is TRBV29-1 and J usage is TRBJ2-5, with a tentative D call TRBD2 (5 bases). V dropped 1 base and J dropped 6 bases, with 15 bases sitting between them. Germline V CDR1 and CDR2: SQVTM, ANQGSEA. CDR3 size: 14 residues. The DNA for the CDR3 is TGCAGCGTTGAAGCCCGGCGAGGGTCACAGACCCAGTACTTC. Translation gives CSVEARRGSQTQYF. The entire variable domain, with the rest obtained from reference TRBV29-1 and TRBJ2-5, is as follows: SAVISQKPSRDICQRGTSLTIQCQVDSQVTMMFWYRQQPGQSLTLIATANQGSEATYESGFVIDKFPISRPNLTFSTLTVSNMSPEDSSIYLCSVEARRGSQTQYFGPGTRLLVL.

This clonotype has a single count. This sequence joins TRBV20-1 and TRBJ2-5; possible D gene TRBD2, 7 bases. V lost 0 bases to trimming and J lost 7 bases, with 18 bases between them. The CDR3 has 15 residues. Per the germline V gene, CDR1 is DFQATT and CDR2 is SNEGSKA (reference sequence). The CDR3 sequence: CSARDWRGGVGTQYF. In DNA, the CDR3 is TGCAGTGCTAGAGATTGGAGGGGGGGGGTAGGGACCCAGTACTTC.

To note about this clonotype: A read error may account for a junction end that differs from germline. The chain has TRBV4-3 and TRBJ2-1, with TRBD2 identical over 9 bases. CDR1 and CDR2 (germline): LGHNA, YSLEER. This CDR3 contains 17 residues. The CDR3 DNA reads TGCGCCGGCAGCCTGGGATATGGCGGGGGGGCGGGCGATGAGCAGTTCTTC. Residues: CAGSLGYGGGAGDEQFF.